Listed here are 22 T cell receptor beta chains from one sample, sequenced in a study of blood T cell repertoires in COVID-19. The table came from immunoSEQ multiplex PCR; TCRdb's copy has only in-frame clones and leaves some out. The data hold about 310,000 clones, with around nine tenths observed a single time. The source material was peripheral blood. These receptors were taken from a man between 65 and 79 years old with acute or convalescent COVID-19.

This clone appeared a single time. As DNA, the CDR3 is TGTGCCAGCAGCCTTAGCGGGGGGGAAGATACGCAGTATTTT. Protein product: CASSLSGGEDTQYF. The V gene is TRBV7-9, the J gene TRBJ2-3; TRBD2 aligns across 11 bases. V dropped 5 bases and J dropped 5; count of bases not matched to a gene: 3. This CDR3 contains 14 residues. Looked up from germline, CDR1 is SEHNR and CDR2 is FQNEAQ (reference sequence).

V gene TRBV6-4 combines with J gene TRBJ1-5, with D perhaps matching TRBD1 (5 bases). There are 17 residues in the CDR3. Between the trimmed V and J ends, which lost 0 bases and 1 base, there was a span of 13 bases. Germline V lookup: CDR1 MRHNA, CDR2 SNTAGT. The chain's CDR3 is CASSDSFPGVSNQPQHF. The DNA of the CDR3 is TGTGCCAGCAGTGACTCCTTCCCGGGGGTAAGCAATCAGCCCCAGCATTTT.

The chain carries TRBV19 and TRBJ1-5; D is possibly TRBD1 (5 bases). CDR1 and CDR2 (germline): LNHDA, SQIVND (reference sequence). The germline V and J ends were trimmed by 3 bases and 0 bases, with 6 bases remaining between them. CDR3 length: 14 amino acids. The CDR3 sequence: CASSMGGSNQPQHF. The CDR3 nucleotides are TGTGCCAGTAGTATGGGGGGTAGCAATCAGCCCCAGCATTTT.

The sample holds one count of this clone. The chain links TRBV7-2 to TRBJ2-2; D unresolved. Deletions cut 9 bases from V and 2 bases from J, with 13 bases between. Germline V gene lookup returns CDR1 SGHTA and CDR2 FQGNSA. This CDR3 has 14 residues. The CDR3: CASRRSTNTGELFF. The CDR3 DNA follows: TGTGCCAGTCGGCGGAGCACCAACACCGGGGAGCTGTTTTTT.

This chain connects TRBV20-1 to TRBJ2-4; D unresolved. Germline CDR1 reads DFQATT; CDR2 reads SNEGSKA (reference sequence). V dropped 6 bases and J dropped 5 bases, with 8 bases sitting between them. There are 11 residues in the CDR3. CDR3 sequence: CSASLQNIQYF. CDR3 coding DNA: TGCAGTGCAAGTCTACAAAACATTCAGTACTTC.

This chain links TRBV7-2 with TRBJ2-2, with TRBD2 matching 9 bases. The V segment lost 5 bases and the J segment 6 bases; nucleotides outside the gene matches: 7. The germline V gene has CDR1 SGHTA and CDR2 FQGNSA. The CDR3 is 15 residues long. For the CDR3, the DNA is TGTGCCAGCAGCCCCTGGACTAGCGAGGCCGGGGAGCTGTTTTTT. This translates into CASSPWTSEAGELFF.

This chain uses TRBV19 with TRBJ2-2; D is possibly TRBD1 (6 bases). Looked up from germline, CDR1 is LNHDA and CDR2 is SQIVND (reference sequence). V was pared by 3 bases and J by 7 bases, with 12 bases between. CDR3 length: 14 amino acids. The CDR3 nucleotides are TGTGCCAGTAGTATTGGGTCGACAGGCGGGGAGCTGTTTTTT. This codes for CASSIGSTGGELFF.

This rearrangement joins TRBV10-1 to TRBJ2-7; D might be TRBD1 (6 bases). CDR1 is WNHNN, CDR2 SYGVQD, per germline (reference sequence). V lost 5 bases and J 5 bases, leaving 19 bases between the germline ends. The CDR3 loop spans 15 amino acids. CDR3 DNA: TGCGCCAGCAGTCACAGGGCCCCCGGAGTAGACGAGCAGTACTTC. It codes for CASSHRAPGVDEQYF.

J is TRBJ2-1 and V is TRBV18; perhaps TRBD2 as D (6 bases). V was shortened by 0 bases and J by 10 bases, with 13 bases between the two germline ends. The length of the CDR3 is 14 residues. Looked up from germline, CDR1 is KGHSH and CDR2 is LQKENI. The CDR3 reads CASSPPVTRHEQFF. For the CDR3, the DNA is TGTGCCAGCTCACCACCCGTGACTAGACACGAGCAGTTCTTC.

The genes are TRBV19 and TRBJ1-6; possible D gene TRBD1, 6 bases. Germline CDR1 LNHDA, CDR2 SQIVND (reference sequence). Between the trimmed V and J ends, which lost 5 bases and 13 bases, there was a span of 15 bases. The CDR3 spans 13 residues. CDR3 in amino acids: CASSEPGHVPLHF. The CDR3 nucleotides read TGTGCCAGTAGTGAGCCGGGACACGTTCCCCTCCACTTT. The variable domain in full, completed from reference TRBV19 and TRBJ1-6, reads DGGITQSPKYLFRKEGQNVTLSCEQNLNHDAMYWYRQDPGQGLRLIYYSQIVNDFQKGDIAEGYSVSREKKESFPLTVTSAQKNPTAFYLCASSEPGHVPLHFGNGTRLTVT.

CDR3 protein: CASSGLADTDTQYF. CDR3 DNA sequence: TGTGCCAGCTCGGGACTAGCGGACACAGATACGCAGTATTTT. The chain uses TRBV18 and TRBJ2-3; TRBD2 aligns across 11 bases. Germline-derived CDR1 and CDR2 are KGHSH and LQKENI. The CDR3 consists of 14 residues. Trimming removed 6 bases from V and 2 bases from J; junction bases left unmatched: 1. Full variable domain (remainder filled in from reference TRBV18 and TRBJ2-3): NAGVMQNPRHLVRRRGQEARLRCSPMKGHSHVYWYRQLPEEGLKFMVYLQKENIIDESGMPKERFSAEFPKEGPSILRIQQVVRGDSAAYFCASSGLADTDTQYFGPGTRLTVL.

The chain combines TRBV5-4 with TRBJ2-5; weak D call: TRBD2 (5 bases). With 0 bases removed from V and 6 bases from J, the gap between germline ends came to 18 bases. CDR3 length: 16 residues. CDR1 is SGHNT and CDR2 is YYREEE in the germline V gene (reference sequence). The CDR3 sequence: CASSLDRALSGKTQYF. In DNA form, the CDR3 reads TGTGCCAGCAGCTTGGATAGGGCTTTAAGCGGAAAGACCCAGTACTTC. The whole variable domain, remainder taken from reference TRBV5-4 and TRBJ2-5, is ETGVTQSPTHLIKTRGQQVTLRCSSQSGHNTVSWYQQALGQGPQFIFQYYREEENGRGNFPPRFSGLQFPNYSSELNVNALELDDSALYLCASSLDRALSGKTQYFGPGTRLLVL.

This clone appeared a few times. In DNA form, the CDR3 reads TGCGCCAGCAGCTCTGGACAGGATAACTATGGCTACACCTTC. This sequence encodes CASSSGQDNYGYTF. This rearrangement joins TRBV5-1 to TRBJ1-2; 7 positions match TRBD1. CDR1 is SGHRS and CDR2 is YFSETQ in the germline V gene. CDR3 size: 14 residues. V dropped 3 bases and J dropped 1; count of bases not matched to a gene: 3.

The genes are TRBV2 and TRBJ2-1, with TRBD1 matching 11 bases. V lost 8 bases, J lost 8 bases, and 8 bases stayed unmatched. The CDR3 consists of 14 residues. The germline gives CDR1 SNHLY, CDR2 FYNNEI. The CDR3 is CASGRDRGFDEQFF. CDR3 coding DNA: TGTGCCAGCGGCCGGGACAGGGGGTTTGATGAGCAGTTCTTC. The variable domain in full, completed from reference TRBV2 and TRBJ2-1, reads EPEVTQTPSHQVTQMGQEVILRCVPISNHLYFYWYRQILGQKVEFLVSFYNNEISEKSEIFDDQFSVERPDGSNFTLKIRSTKLEDSAMYFCASGRDRGFDEQFFGPGTRLTVL.

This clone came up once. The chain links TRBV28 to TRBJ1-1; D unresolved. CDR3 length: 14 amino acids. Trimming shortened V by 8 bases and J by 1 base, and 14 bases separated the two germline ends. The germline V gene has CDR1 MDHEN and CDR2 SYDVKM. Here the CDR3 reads CASGLVTANTEAFF. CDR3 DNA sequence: TGTGCCAGCGGGTTGGTTACAGCGAACACTGAAGCTTTCTTT.

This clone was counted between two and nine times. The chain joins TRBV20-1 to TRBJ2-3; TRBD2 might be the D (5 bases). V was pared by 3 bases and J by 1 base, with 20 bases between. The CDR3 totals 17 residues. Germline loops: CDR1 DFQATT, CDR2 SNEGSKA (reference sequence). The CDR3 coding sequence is TGCAGTGCTAGTTCGGTATTTAGCGCTCTTGGCACAGATACGCAGTATTTT. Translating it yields CSASSVFSALGTDTQYF.

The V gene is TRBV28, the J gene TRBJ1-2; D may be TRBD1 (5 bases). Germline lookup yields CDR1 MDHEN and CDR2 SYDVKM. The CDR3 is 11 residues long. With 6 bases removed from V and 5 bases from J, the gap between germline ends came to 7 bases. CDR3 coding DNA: TGTGCCAGCAGCGGGACTTATGGCTACACCTTC. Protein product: CASSGTYGYTF.

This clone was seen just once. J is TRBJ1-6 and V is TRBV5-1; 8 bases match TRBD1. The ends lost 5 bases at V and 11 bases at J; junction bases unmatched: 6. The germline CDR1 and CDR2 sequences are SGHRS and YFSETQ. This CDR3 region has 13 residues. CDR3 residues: CASRAGGDAPLHF. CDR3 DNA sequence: TGCGCCAGCAGGGCAGGGGGCGATGCACCCCTCCACTTT.

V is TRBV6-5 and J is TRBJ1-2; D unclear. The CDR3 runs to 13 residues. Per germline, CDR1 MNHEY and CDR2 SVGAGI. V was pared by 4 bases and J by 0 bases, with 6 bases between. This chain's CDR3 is CASSSTANYGYTF. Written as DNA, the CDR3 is TGTGCCAGCAGTTCCACGGCTAACTATGGCTACACCTTC.

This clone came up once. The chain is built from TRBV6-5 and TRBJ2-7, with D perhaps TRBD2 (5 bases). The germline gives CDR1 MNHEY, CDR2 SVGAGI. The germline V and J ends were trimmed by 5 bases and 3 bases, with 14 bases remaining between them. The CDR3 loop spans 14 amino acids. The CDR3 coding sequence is TGTGCCAGCAGTCCCAACGGGGAGATCTACGAGCAGTACTTC. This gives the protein CASSPNGEIYEQYF.

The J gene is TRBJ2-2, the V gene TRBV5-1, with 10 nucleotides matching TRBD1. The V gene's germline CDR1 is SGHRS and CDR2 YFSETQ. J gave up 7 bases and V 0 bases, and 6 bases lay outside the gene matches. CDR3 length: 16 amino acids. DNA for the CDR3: TGCGCCAGCAGCTTGGGGGACAGGGGTACCGGCGGGGAGCTGTTTTTT. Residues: CASSLGDRGTGGELFF.

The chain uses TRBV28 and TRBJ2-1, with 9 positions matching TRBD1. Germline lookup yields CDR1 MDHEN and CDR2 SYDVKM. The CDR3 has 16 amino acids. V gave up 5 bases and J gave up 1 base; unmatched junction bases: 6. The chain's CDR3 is CASSGLQGASYNEQFF. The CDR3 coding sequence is TGTGCCAGCAGTGGTTTACAGGGGGCGTCCTACAATGAGCAGTTCTTC.